What follows are 8 T cell receptor beta chains derived from one specimen sequenced in a study of cytomegalovirus exposure and HLA in healthy donors. Method: immunoSEQ multiplex PCR; TCRdb's copy keeps in-frame clones and lacks some. In the table there are over 60,000 clones, just under 95% of which are singletons. The sample taken for sequencing was PBMCs. These receptors originate from a man aged 18-30 years in good health and CMV-seropositive.

This chain joins TRBV10-3 and TRBJ2-5, with D perhaps TRBD1 (5 bases). There are 14 residues in the CDR3. With 6 bases removed from V and 0 bases from J, the gap between germline ends came to 11 bases. The V gene's germline CDR1 is ENHRY and CDR2 SYGVKD. CDR3: CAIRETVYQETQYF. CDR3 DNA sequence: TGTGCCATCAGAGAGACAGTGTACCAAGAGACCCAGTACTTC.

In its sample, this clone was seen many times. The rearrangement joins TRBV10-2 to TRBJ1-6; tentatively, D is TRBD1 (5 bases). CDR3 length equals 15 residues. Deletions cut 6 bases from V and 7 bases from J, with 16 bases between. Germline V gene data show CDR1 as WSHSY and CDR2 as SAAADI. The CDR3 sequence is CASSTPGLTNSPLHF. The DNA of the CDR3 is TGCGCCAGCAGCACTCCGGGACTGACAAATTCACCCCTCCACTTT.

About this clone itself: An end of the junction does not agree with germline; a read error may underlie this. The genes are TRBV7-9 and TRBJ2-3; 11 bases map to TRBD2. The CDR3 has 16 amino acids. CDR1 SEHNR and CDR2 FQNEAQ come from the germline V gene (reference sequence). The CDR3 reads CASRLAGGPLADTQYF. The CDR3 nucleotides read TGTGCCAGCAGATTAGCGGGAGGGCCCTTAGCAGATACGCAGTATTTT.

CDR3 amino acids: CASSEEGQQNQPQHF. CDR3 bases: TGTGCCAGCAGTGAAGAGGGACAGCAAAATCAGCCCCAGCATTTT. The chain carries TRBV27 and TRBJ1-5; TRBD1 agrees at 7 bases. CDR3 length equals 15 residues. Per germline, CDR1 MNHEY and CDR2 SMNVEV (reference sequence). V lost 5 bases to trimming and J lost 4 bases; unmatched junction nucleotides: 8.

The chain is built from TRBV19 and TRBJ2-5; possible D gene TRBD1, 5 bases. Germline V gives CDR1 LNHDA, CDR2 SQIVND (reference sequence). The CDR3 is made up of 14 amino acids. V lost 5 bases to trimming and J lost 3 bases, with 13 bases between them. CDR3 in DNA: TGTGCCAGTAGTCCAGGACACGAAGAAGAGACCCAGTACTTC. Protein product: CASSPGHEEETQYF. Using reference TRBV19 and TRBJ2-5 for the parts outside the CDR3, the full variable domain is DGGITQSPKYLFRKEGQNVTLSCEQNLNHDAMYWYRQDPGQGLRLIYYSQIVNDFQKGDIAEGYSVSREKKESFPLTVTSAQKNPTAFYLCASSPGHEEETQYFGPGTRLLVL.

V and J are TRBV18 and TRBJ2-7; 7 nucleotides agree with TRBD2. Unmatched junction bases numbered 10, after V lost 6 bases and J lost 2 bases. The CDR3 is made up of 15 amino acids. Germline lookup yields CDR1 KGHSH and CDR2 LQKENI. CDR3 sequence: CASSSGQAGTYEQYF. CDR3 in DNA: TGTGCCAGCTCTTCTGGGCAAGCGGGGACCTACGAGCAGTACTTC.

V and J are TRBV7-9 and TRBJ1-2; the D gene is possibly TRBD1 (6 bases). In germline, CDR1 is SEHNR, CDR2 FQNEAQ (reference sequence). Deletions cut 1 base from V and 2 bases from J, with 14 bases between. This CDR3 contains 16 residues. In DNA form, the CDR3 reads TGTGCCAGCAGCTTAGACTTCTTAGACAGGAACTATGGCTACACCTTC. Protein product: CASSLDFLDRNYGYTF.

The chain's CDR3 is CASSLKGNEKLFF. The CDR3 DNA reads TGTGCCAGCAGCTTGAAGGGGAATGAAAAACTGTTTTTT. This sequence joins TRBV5-4 and TRBJ1-4; D possibly corresponds to TRBD1 (5 bases). CDR1 is SGHNT and CDR2 is YYREEE in the germline V gene (reference sequence). V lost 1 base and J 5 bases, leaving 6 bases between the germline ends. CDR3 length: 13 amino acids.